A selection of T cell receptor beta chains follows, all from one sample in a study of cytomegalovirus exposure and HLA in healthy donors. TCRdb's copy holds only in-frame clones and misses some; the assay was immunoSEQ multiplex PCR. The table includes 150,000 to 200,000 clones, around nine tenths detected once. The specimen sequenced was PBMCs. The source is a young man in good health and CMV-seropositive. Each CDR3 is given with its conserved first and last residue. Fields, in order: D gene, clone size, J gene, V gene, CDR3 DNA, CDR3 protein. The D gene is left open where the match is weak. Some rows have no size entry. The others give once, few or many, or a class for an expanded clone.

>TRBD2|-|TRBJ2-3|TRBV4-2
TGTGCCAGCAGCCAAGGACTAGCCCGCACAGATACGCAGTATTTT
CASSQGLARTDTQYF
>-|-|TRBJ2-7|TRBV6-5
TGTGCCAGCGGCGGATCACTAGCTACCTACGAGCAGTACTTC
CASGGSLATYEQYF
>-|-|TRBJ2-3|TRBV27
TGTGCCAGCAGTCAGGGCAGAAGCACAGATACGCAGTATTTT
CASSQGRSTDTQYF
>-|-|TRBJ1-1|TRBV7-8
TGTGCCAGCAGCCCAGGGGTGTACACTGAAGCTTTCTTT
CASSPGVYTEAFF
>-|few|TRBJ1-2|TRBV6-1
TGTGCCAGCAGTGAAATCGGGTACTATGGCTACACCTTC
CASSEIGYYGYTF
>TRBD1|-|TRBJ1-4|TRBV4-1
TGCGCCAGCAGCCAAGGACAGGGGGAGGTAATTCGTGAAAAACTGTTTTTT
CASSQGQGEVIREKLFF
>TRBD2|-|TRBJ2-2|TRBV23-1
TGCGCCAGCAGTCGACGCGGGAGGGCCAGGAACGGGGAGCTGTTTTTT
CASSRRGRARNGELFF
>TRBD1|-|TRBJ2-5|TRBV28
TGTGCCAGCAGCAGTACAGGGGGCTTGGAGACCCAGTACTTC
CASSSTGGLETQYF
>-|-|TRBJ1-2|TRBV30
TGTGCCTGGAGTGTACAAGGGGGTCGTGGCTACACCTTC
CAWSVQGGRGYTF
>-|-|TRBJ2-2|TRBV29-1
TGCAGCGCGAATTGGAGAACCGGGGAGCTGTTTTTT
CSANWRTGELFF
>-|-|TRBJ1-2|TRBV28
TGTGCCAGCGCGCGGGAAGACTCTTTTTACTATGGCTACACCTTC
CASAREDSFYYGYTF
>TRBD1|-|TRBJ1-2|TRBV19
TGTGCCAGTAGTCCAAGGGACAGGAACTATGGCTACACCTTC
CASSPRDRNYGYTF
>TRBD1|-|TRBJ1-5|TRBV6-6
TGTGCCAGCAAGACCGGACAGGCAAGCAATCAGCCCCAGCATTTT
CASKTGQASNQPQHF
>TRBD1|-|TRBJ2-7|TRBV5-1
TGCGCCAGCAGCTGGACGATGGACAGGGAAGCCTACGAGCAGTACTTC
CASSWTMDREAYEQYF
>-|-|TRBJ2-1|TRBV7-3
TGTGCCAGCAGCTTAAATCGAGCAGGCAATGAGCAGTTCTTC
CASSLNRAGNEQFF
>-|-|TRBJ1-1|TRBV29-1
TGCAGCCTTGTCCGCGCGGGGGCGACGGACACTGAAGCTTTCTTT
CSLVRAGATDTEAFF
>-|few|TRBJ2-7|TRBV28
TGTGCCAGCAGTCCAACCGCACGACAGGTCTCCGAGCAGTACTTC
CASSPTARQVSEQYF
>TRBD1|-|TRBJ2-1|TRBV5-1
TGCGCCAGCGGGGGACAGGGTTTCGATGAGCAGTTCTTC
CASGGQGFDEQFF
>-|-|TRBJ2-3|TRBV30
TGTGCCTGGAGAGCTAGCGCTGATACGCAGTATTTT
CAWRASADTQYF
>TRBD1|-|TRBJ1-2|TRBV7-3
TGTGCCAGCAGCTTAGGGACAGGGGGTAACTATGGCTACACCTTC
CASSLGTGGNYGYTF
>TRBD2|-|TRBJ2-1|TRBV19
TGTGCCAGTAGTAGTGGACTAGCGCACTACAATGAGCAGTTCTTC
CASSSGLAHYNEQFF
>-|-|TRBJ2-3|TRBV9
TGTGCCAGCGCGGCAGGGCCACCAGATACGCAGTATTTT
CASAAGPPDTQYF
>-|-|TRBJ2-3|TRBV6-4
TGTGCCAGCAGTGAAGGAACAGGGATGGGGGAGGATACGCAGTATTTT
CASSEGTGMGEDTQYF